This entry lists 28 T cell receptor beta chains sequenced from one sample in a study of response to subunit inactivated influenza vaccine. TCRdb called the RT-PCR reads again in MiXCR, with one record for every CDR3 protein. The table shows about 650,000 distinct CDR3 sequences, with less than 20% occurring only once. The specimen comprised PBMCs from blood, sampled about 12 days after vaccination. The receptors originated from a man over 45 who received an inactivated influenza vaccine.

This clonotype was seen many times. V gene TRBV9 combines with J gene TRBJ2-2, with D perhaps assigned TRBD1 or TRBD2 (6 bases each). The germline V gene encodes CDR1 SGDLS and CDR2 YYNGEE. This CDR3 is built from 17 residues. Trimming pared 5 bases from V and 4 bases from J, leaving 21 bases between. The CDR3 nucleotides read TGTGCCAGCAGTATTGCCCGTGTACAGGGAGGCACCGGGGAGCTGTTTTTT. It yields the protein CASSIARVQGGTGELFF.

The CDR3 region has the DNA TGTGCCAGCAGTGACCAGACGTTCGGAGGAAGCTACACCTTC. Translating it yields CASSDQTFGGSYTF. The chain links TRBV6-4 to TRBJ1-2; D gene unclear. The CDR3 length is 14 residues. Germline V gives CDR1 MRHNA, CDR2 SNTAGT. Deletions cut 2 bases from V and 9 bases from J, with 16 bases between.

In this sample, this clonotype turned up many times. CDR3: CASSEVGHAGGYTF. The CDR3 DNA reads as TGTGCCAGCAGTGAAGTAGGGCACGCGGGCGGCTACACCTTC. This chain links TRBV25-1 with TRBJ1-2, with unresolved D. V was cut by 2 bases and J by 8 bases, with 15 bases left in between. CDR3 size: 14 residues. Germline values: CDR1 MGHDK, CDR2 SYGVNS.

This clonotype occurred a few times. This chain connects TRBV12-3 or TRBV12-4 to TRBJ1-1; D unresolved. V lost 0 bases to trimming and J lost 4 bases, with 9 bases between them. The CDR3 is made up of 14 amino acids. The CDR3 region has the DNA TGTGCCAGCAGTTTAGCGCTGTCAGCCACTGAAGCTTTCTTT. Protein product: CASSLALSATEAFF.

This clonotype was seen a handful of times. The gene calls are TRBV6-1 and TRBJ2-2; D possibly matches TRBD1 or TRBD2 (5 bases each). The CDR3 loop spans 15 amino acids. Germline CDR1 is MNHNS and CDR2 is SASEGT. Trimming stripped 6 bases from V and 1 base from J, with 12 bases between. CDR3 nucleotides: TGTGCCAGCAGGACGCCGGGACGGAACACCGGGGAGCTGTTTTTT. Translation: CASRTPGRNTGELFF.

This clonotype occurred a few times. V gene TRBV29-1 combines with J gene TRBJ1-2, with 9 bases that match TRBD1. V shed 4 bases, J shed 5 bases, and the junction held 11 bases outside the gene matches. CDR3 length equals 15 residues. Germline V gene sequence: CDR1 SQVTM, CDR2 ANQGSEA. CDR3 coding DNA: TGCAGCGTTGGAGACAGGGGGTCTGGAGTGTATGGCTACACCTTC. Its protein product is CSVGDRGSGVYGYTF.

CDR3: CAISPDGTPHEQYF. In DNA, the CDR3 is TGTGCCATCAGTCCTGACGGGACTCCACACGAGCAGTACTTC. The chain is built from TRBV10-3 and TRBJ2-7, with D tentatively TRBD2 (6 bases). This CDR3 comprises 14 residues. Trimming shortened V by 5 bases and J by 5 bases, and 16 bases separated the two germline ends. CDR1 is ENHRY, CDR2 SYGVKD, per germline.

This clonotype has only a few counts. The chain joins TRBV5-1 to TRBJ2-5; weak D call: TRBD1 (6 bases). Trimming took off 4 bases at V and 7 bases at J, with 20 bases between the two ends. Germline CDR1 and CDR2: SGHRS and YFSETQ. This CDR3 has 15 amino acids. The CDR3 bases are TGCGCCAGCAGCACCACACAGGGACGAGGATTGACCCAGTACTTC. It translates to CASSTTQGRGLTQYF.

The chain carries TRBV7-9 and TRBJ2-1; either TRBD1 or TRBD2 may fit D (6 bases each). Germline V gene lookup returns CDR1 SEHNR and CDR2 FQNEAQ (reference sequence). With 1 base removed from V and 8 bases from J, the gap between germline ends came to 15 bases. The length of the CDR3 is 15 residues. The CDR3 reads CASSLGGANKDEQFF. DNA of the CDR3: TGTGCCAGCAGCTTAGGGGGGGCGAATAAGGATGAGCAGTTCTTC.

The chain carries TRBV29-1 and TRBJ1-1; possible D gene TRBD1, 6 bases. The length of the CDR3 is 13 residues. Trimming cost V 6 bases and J 0 bases, with 11 bases left between them. Per the germline V gene, CDR1 is SQVTM and CDR2 is ANQGSEA. The CDR3 is CSVAQGLNTEAFF. In DNA, the CDR3 is TGCAGCGTAGCCCAGGGGTTGAACACTGAAGCTTTCTTT.

CDR3 coding DNA: TGCAGTGCTAGGATAGTCTTGGCGGGAGATCAGGAGACCCAGTACTTC. Translated: CSARIVLAGDQETQYF. The chain uses TRBV20-1 and TRBJ2-5; TRBD2 matches at 7 bases. V shed 3 bases and J 5 bases; nucleotides not matched to a gene: 15. Per the germline V gene, CDR1 is DFQATT and CDR2 is SNEGSKA (reference sequence). This CDR3 has 16 residues.

V gene TRBV18 combines with J gene TRBJ2-2; D perhaps matches TRBD1 (5 bases). This CDR3 has 15 residues. Deletions cut 2 bases from V and 0 bases from J, with 7 bases between. Germline CDR1 is KGHSH and CDR2 is LQKENI. CDR3 loop: CASSPLQANTGELFF. In nucleotides, the CDR3 is TGTGCCAGCTCACCATTACAGGCGAACACCGGGGAGCTGTTTTTT.

The table lists this clonotype with a few counts. The chain employs TRBV20-1 and TRBJ1-6, with D unclear. Germline V gives CDR1 DFQATT, CDR2 SNEGSKA (reference sequence). V was trimmed by 3 bases and J by 4 bases, leaving 16 bases between them. The CDR3 sequence is 16 residues long. The chain's CDR3 is CSASTQTSLYNSPLHF. In nucleotides, the CDR3 is TGCAGTGCTAGTACCCAGACCTCCTTGTATAATTCACCCCTCCACTTT.

The table lists this clonotype with a few counts. CDR3 DNA: TGCAGTGCTAAGACTAGAAGGGAGACCCAGTACTTC. Amino acids: CSAKTRRETQYF. This rearrangement joins TRBV20-1 to TRBJ2-5; maybe TRBD2 (6 bases). V lost 4 bases, J lost 5 bases, and 11 bases lay in between. In germline, CDR1 is DFQATT, CDR2 SNEGSKA (reference sequence). This CDR3 is built from 12 residues.

The V and J genes are TRBV6-4 and TRBJ2-1; 8 nucleotides match TRBD2. This CDR3 has 15 residues. Germline CDR1 MRHNA, CDR2 SNTAGT. Trimming cost V 9 bases and J 0 bases; bases outside gene matches: 7. CDR3 nucleotides: TGTGCCAGGTGTACAAGCGGGAGCTCCTACAATGAGCAGTTCTTC. Protein: CARCTSGSSYNEQFF.

This clonotype appeared once. The CDR3 sequence: CASSPGTGAGEQYF. CDR3 in DNA: TGTGCCAGCAGCCCCGGGACAGGGGCAGGCGAGCAGTACTTC. J is TRBJ2-7 and V is TRBV7-2; 10 bases are a match to TRBD1. This CDR3 spans 14 amino acids. Germline values: CDR1 SGHTA, CDR2 FQGNSA. V was clipped by 5 bases and J by 6 bases; unmatched bases: 7.

The V gene is TRBV7-2, the J gene TRBJ2-2; no clear D gene. Trimming cost V 5 bases and J 3 bases, with 10 bases left between them. The CDR3 spans 14 residues. Germline CDR1 and CDR2: SGHTA and FQGNSA. CDR3 residues: CASSRKTHTGELFF. Written as DNA, the CDR3 is TGTGCCAGCAGCCGTAAGACACACACCGGGGAGCTGTTTTTT.

This clonotype was picked up many times. V is TRBV20-1 and J is TRBJ2-1; 11 bases are a match to TRBD2. The CDR3 loop spans 17 amino acids. Germline values: CDR1 DFQATT, CDR2 SNEGSKA (reference sequence). After removal of 6 bases from V and 3 bases from J, the junction contained 13 bases not matched to a gene. In DNA, the CDR3 is TGCAGTGCCAAGGGACTAGCGGTTGGTTCGGGCTACAATGAGCAGTTCTTC. Translation gives CSAKGLAVGSGYNEQFF.

This clonotype was observed once. V and J are TRBV5-1 and TRBJ2-7; 8 bases are a match to TRBD1. Germline trimming cut 1 base from V and 0 bases from J; bases unmatched to any gene: 6. Germline V gene data show CDR1 as SGHRS and CDR2 as YFSETQ. The CDR3 spans 16 residues. Here the CDR3 DNA reads TGCGCCAGCAGCTTGTCCGGACAGGGTTTCTCCTACGAGCAGTACTTC. Translation gives CASSLSGQGFSYEQYF.

The chain carries TRBV5-1 and TRBJ2-1; 9 bases are shared with TRBD2. The CDR3 is 17 residues long. With V trimmed by 0 bases and J by 2 bases, 6 bases remained unmatched. In germline, CDR1 is SGHRS, CDR2 YFSETQ. CDR3 sequence (DNA): TGCGCCAGCAGCTTGGCAAGGAGCGGGAGGACCTACAATGAGCAGTTCTTC. Translation gives CASSLARSGRTYNEQFF.

This clonotype was detected only a few times. The chain employs TRBV7-2 and TRBJ2-7; D is unresolved. The V gene's germline CDR1 is SGHTA and CDR2 FQGNSA. Trimming shortened V by 6 bases and J by 2 bases, and 17 bases separated the two germline ends. This CDR3 has 15 amino acids. CDR3 bases: TGTGCCAGCAGTTTGCGGTTCGGTCCCGCCTACGAGCAGTACTTC. It codes for CASSLRFGPAYEQYF.

This clonotype was seen only a few times. The chain links TRBV6-2 or TRBV6-3 to TRBJ2-7; TRBD2 matches 8 bases. After removal of 6 bases from V and 3 bases from J, the junction contained 10 bases not matched to a gene. Per the germline V gene, CDR1 is MNHEY and CDR2 is SVGEGT. The CDR3 runs to 15 residues. The DNA of the CDR3 is TGTGCCAGCAGCAAACATAGCGGGATCGTCTACGAGCAGTACTTC. Translating gives CASSKHSGIVYEQYF.

The genes are TRBV12-3 or TRBV12-4 and TRBJ1-1; D is ambiguous. Trimming pared 5 bases from V and 8 bases from J, leaving 12 bases between. This CDR3 is 12 amino acids long. In DNA, the CDR3 is TGTGCCAGCAGTACTGAGTGGCGGGAAGCTTTCTTT. Its translation is CASSTEWREAFF.

For this clonotype: With a much larger clone just one base away, this may be a read error. The chain has TRBV5-1 and TRBJ1-1; D is unresolved. CDR1 is SGHRS and CDR2 is YFSETQ in the germline V gene. The CDR3 runs to 16 residues. V was shortened by 1 base and J by 4 bases, with 17 bases between the two germline ends. Here the CDR3 DNA reads TGCGCCAGCAGCTTGTATATAGTCCCTGCGGGCACTGAAGCTTTCTTT. It yields the protein CASSLYIVPAGTEAFF.

This clonotype was detected ten times or more. An end of the junction differs from the germline gene, which may be a read error. The chain couples TRBV5-1 to TRBJ2-2; tentatively, D is TRBD1 (6 bases). Germline assignment: CDR1 SGHRS and CDR2 YFSETQ. CDR3 length: 13 amino acids. Here the CDR3 DNA reads TGTGCCAGCAGCCCACAGGGACCCGGGGAGCTGTTTTTT. This translates into CASSPQGPGELFF.

The chain couples TRBV7-8 to TRBJ2-2, with 7 bases aligning to TRBD2. The germline V gene has CDR1 SGHVS and CDR2 FQNEAQ. V was clipped by 6 bases and J by 7 bases; unmatched bases: 11. The CDR3 has 15 residues. The DNA for the CDR3 is TGTGCCAGCAGTACAGGACTAGGCGGACTCGGGGAGCTGTTTTTT. It yields the protein CASSTGLGGLGELFF.

V usage is TRBV6-5 and J usage is TRBJ1-2, with D tentatively TRBD1 (6 bases). Germline V gives CDR1 MNHEY, CDR2 SVGAGI. This CDR3 has 14 residues. With 2 bases removed from V and 5 bases from J, the gap between germline ends came to 12 bases. CDR3 DNA: TGTGCCAGCAGTTACGACAGGATACTTTATGGCTACACCTTC. Protein: CASSYDRILYGYTF.

The V and J genes are TRBV20-1 and TRBJ2-7; the match to TRBD2 covers 7 bases. After removal of 3 bases from V and 3 bases from J, the junction contained 8 bases not matched to a gene. CDR1 and CDR2 (germline): DFQATT, SNEGSKA (reference sequence). This CDR3 comprises 14 residues. DNA for the CDR3: TGCAGTGCTAGCATCCCAGCGGGATACTACGAGCAGTACTTC. Residues: CSASIPAGYYEQYF.